Sequencing of this TCR beta chain was carried out in a study of T cell repertoires in ileal Crohn's disease (dated by TCRdb to about 2019). In the study overall: Median disease duration was roughly 8 years, and about 40% of patients were identified as active smokers at the time of surgery. The study ran alongside a multicentre cohort designed to identify predictors of early endoscopic recurrence after ileocolonic resection. A Rutgeerts score higher than i0 was the definition used for endoscopic postoperative recurrence. Surgery was performed for a complication in all patients, with stricturing disease in roughly 60% and penetrating disease in 39%. Roughly half of the patients were given postoperative therapy, with around 20 on anti-TNF agents and over 9 on thiopurines. M6 samples were neoterminal ileum biopsies taken at postoperative colonoscopy. TCR repertoire analysis was done in a few dozen Crohn's disease patients from a prospective multicentre cohort. A total of 171 mucosal samples from 57 patients were sequenced, collected from several sites on the surgical specimen and at postoperative endoscopy.

Measured from the cysteine to the phenylalanine, the CDR3 is 15 residues long. Only the CDR3 portion is preserved as DNA: 45 bases, with reading frame beginning at the first base. V is cut back by 1 base and J by 2 bases, with 2 bases in the junction unmatched. From the germline V gene, CDR1 is SGHNT and CDR2 is YENEEA. This clone was seen only a few times. The clone's antigen remains unknown. No base quality information exists; no much larger clone differs at one position. Points the paper makes about the study in general: Higher percentages of high-frequency clones at the time of surgery were linked to endoscopic recurrence, and every patient with clonality above 26.8% (18/57) had recurrence. The timing of postoperative endoscopy varied within the first year after surgery, and the median delay was 6.9 months. Sorted CD8 T cells carried more high-frequency clones than CD4 T cells, suggesting mucosal expansions were mainly CD8. A significantly higher proportion of clonal expansions was observed in active smokers at surgery than in non-smokers (roughly 24% vs 19%, p=0.02). Only a subgroup of patients, of unstated size, had mucosal CD4 and CD8 T cells sorted and sequenced.

Approximately 550 nanograms of biopsy DNA per sample were submitted for commercial TCRB immunosequencing. CDR3 regions were amplified from genomic DNA by Adaptive Biotechnology using a two-step, amplification bias-controlled multiplex PCR. The first PCR used primers for every V and J gene segment; the second PCR added barcodes and Illumina adapters. An Illumina instrument was used to sequence the CDR3 libraries. Per the source publication's procedure: Analysis combined the vendor-provided pipelines with custom analysis of raw data in R/Bioconductor under R version 3.3.0. Clonality, which ranges from 0 to 1, was calculated as the inverse of the normalised Shannon entropy across all productive clones. High-frequency clones were defined as the repertoire share of the top 100 clones, retaining only clones passing a 95% confidence test. Repertoire diversity was measured with the Simpson index, and overlap between samples was measured with the Morisita-Horn index. TCRdb re-hosts the immuneACCESS table, in-frame sequences only. Its copies lack some clones; in the studies checked, an unresolved V gene accounts for under half of them, and the cause for the rest is not known. V and J calls and clone size follow that table, whereas D and trimming were derived from the DNA. The sample data list under 6,500 clones, and 69% of these were observed just once. The top ten hold around 30% of the sample.

What this sample's time point label stands for: neoterminal ileum biopsy at postoperative endoscopy, about 6 months after surgery. Adults with ileal or ileocolonic Crohn's disease for whom ileocolonic resection was indicated were considered eligible. Whole ileal mucosal biopsies were stored frozen at -80°C before DNA extraction. Genomic DNA was isolated from frozen whole biopsies using a TRizol-based method, and the DNA was quantified with a NanoDrop 2000 spectrophotometer. The sequence was obtained from an adult with Crohn's disease. The sequence joins TRBV11-3 to TRBJ2-1, with 7 junctional bases fitting TRBD2. The sample was ileal tissue. The CDR3 corresponds to CASSLGGGTYNEQFF. The DNA is TGTGCCAGCAGCTTAGGGGGGGGAACCTACAATGAGCAGTTCTTC.